The 6 T cell receptor beta chains listed next were all sequenced from one sample in a study of blood T cell repertoires in COVID-19. Clones were sequenced by immunoSEQ multiplex PCR, and TCRdb holds only the in-frame ones, with some missing. The sample has approximately 490,000 clones, roughly nine tenths seen once. The sequenced sample consisted of PBMCs or T cells enriched from blood (not recorded which). The receptors come from a woman aged 18-29 years who had recovered from COVID-19.

Regarding this clone: One junction end disagrees with the germline gene, perhaps due to a read error. This rearrangement joins TRBV3-1 (or the pseudogene TRBV3-2) to TRBJ1-4; 8 nucleotides align to TRBD1. In germline, CDR1 is LGHDT, CDR2 YNNKEL (reference sequence). This CDR3 contains 16 residues. CDR3 sequence (DNA): TGTGCCAGCAGCCAAGCATGGCAGGGGGCTAACGAAAAACTGTTTTTT. Its translation is CASSQAWQGANEKLFF.

This clone has just a few counts. This chain joins TRBV5-4 and TRBJ2-2; unclear D gene. The germline V and J ends were trimmed by 0 bases and 5 bases, with 5 bases remaining between them. This CDR3 is 13 amino acids long. Germline V lookup: CDR1 SGHNT, CDR2 YYREEE (reference sequence). The CDR3 loop reads CASSLDYTGELFF. CDR3 nucleotides: TGTGCCAGCAGCTTGGACTATACCGGGGAGCTGTTTTTT.

This clone showed up just a few times. The chain couples TRBV9 to TRBJ2-1; TRBD1 might be the D (6 bases). The V gene lost 5 bases and the J gene lost 8 bases, with 20 bases spanning the gap. The CDR3 consists of 15 residues. Looked up from germline, CDR1 is SGDLS and CDR2 is YYNGEE. CDR3 sequence (DNA): TGTGCCAGCAGTACAAGGGTGGGGGCCAGGGATGAGCAGTTCTTC. Its protein product is CASSTRVGARDEQFF.

The rearrangement links TRBV5-4 to TRBJ1-1; 9 nucleotides align to TRBD1. The CDR3 is made up of 14 amino acids. Germline V CDR1 and CDR2: SGHNT, YYREEE (reference sequence). V lost 2 bases, J lost 4 bases, and 3 bases stayed unmatched. CDR3: CASSFGQGFTEAFF. CDR3 coding DNA: TGTGCCAGCAGCTTCGGACAGGGGTTCACTGAAGCTTTCTTT.

V usage is TRBV11-2 and J usage is TRBJ1-1, with 10 bases fitting TRBD1. The germline CDR1 and CDR2 sequences are SGHAT and FQNNGV. The V segment lost 5 bases and the J segment 0 bases; nucleotides outside the gene matches: 6. The CDR3 totals 16 residues. The CDR3 is CASSPGTGDMNTEAFF. The CDR3 nucleotides are TGTGCCAGCAGCCCCGGGACAGGGGATATGAACACTGAAGCTTTCTTT. Full variable domain (rest looked up from reference TRBV11-2 and TRBJ1-1): EAGVAQSPRYKIIEKRQSVAFWCNPISGHATLYWYQQILGQGPKLLIQFQNNGVVDDSQLPKDRFSAERLKGVDSTLKIQPAKLEDSAVYLCASSPGTGDMNTEAFFGQGTRLTVV.

The genes are TRBV5-1 and TRBJ2-1; 9 positions match TRBD2. V gave up 0 bases and J gave up 3 bases; unmatched junction bases: 4. The CDR3 length is 16 residues. Germline values: CDR1 SGHRS, CDR2 YFSETQ. CDR3 nucleotide sequence: TGCGCCAGCAGCTTGGCCGTAGCGGGGGACTACAATGAGCAGTTCTTC. Its translation is CASSLAVAGDYNEQFF.